The T cell receptor (beta chain) described here comes from a study of blood T cells in healthy people across ages. Primed by a sample-barcoded 5' primer and a J-beta primer mix, a second PCR proceeded for 7 to 11 cycles. TCRdb used MiXCR to reprocess the 5' RACE reads, holding one entry per CDR3 protein. The table lists about 730,000 distinct CDR3 sequences, about 40% of them singletons, with 20% to 25% in the top ten. This CDR3 has 14 amino acids. V shed 1 base and J shed 0 bases, with 7 bases lying between them. Per germline, CDR1 LGHDT and CDR2 YNNKEL (reference sequence). This clonotype has a handful of counts.

The sequenced sample consisted of blood. The gene calls are TRBV3-1 and TRBJ2-7, with D hard to call. This TCR derives from a woman in her fifties or sixties in good health. CDR3: CASSQVSSSYEQYF. The CDR3 DNA reads as TGTGCCAGCAGCCAAGTGAGTAGCTCCTACGAGCAGTACTTC.